These T cell receptor beta chains were read from a single sample in a study of blood T cell repertoires in COVID-19. Some clones are missing from TCRdb's copy, which holds only in-frame ones; the method was immunoSEQ multiplex PCR. The sample lists approximately 140,000 clones, roughly 81% seen once, with more than 7% in the top ten. The specimen sequenced was peripheral blood. These receptors all stem from a human donor with acute or convalescent COVID-19. The donor label of this sample is uncertain. Each CDR3 is given with its conserved first and last residue. The D gene is left open where the match is weak. Clone size is given for some rows only: seen once, a few or many times, or a class if the clone is expanded.

-	TRBV5-1	TRBJ2-1	-	14	TGCGCCAGCAGCTTGGGACAGGAATACAATGAGCAGTTCTTC	CASSLGQEYNEQFF
-	TRBV5-5	TRBJ1-1	-	11	TGTGCCAGCAGCCCCTTGACTGAAGCTTTCTTT	CASSPLTEAFF
-	TRBV4-1	TRBJ1-2	-	14	TGCGCCAGCAGCCAAGCTCCCCGGGACAATGGCTACACCTTC	CASSQAPRDNGYTF
-	TRBV6-2/TRBV6-3	TRBJ1-5	many	15	TGTGCCAGCAGTTGGGTGGGAGGCGACAATCAGCCCCAGCATTTT	CASSWVGGDNQPQHF
TRBD1	TRBV5-1	TRBJ1-2	-	15	TGCGCCAGCAGCCCAAGACAGGGCCCCTCCTATGGCTACACCTTC	CASSPRQGPSYGYTF
-	TRBV20-1	TRBJ1-2	-	13	TGCAGTGCTAGTGGGGGCTTATACTATGGCTACACCTTC	CSASGGLYYGYTF
-	TRBV5-3	TRBJ1-5	-	15	TGTGCCAGAAGCGGGGGACACCTTAGCAATCAGCCCCAGCATTTT	CARSGGHLSNQPQHF
-	TRBV6-2/TRBV6-3	TRBJ2-1	-	12	TGTGCCAGCAGTCCCTCTAGAGCCGAGCAGTTCTTC	CASSPSRAEQFF
-	TRBV7-6	TRBJ1-4	-	13	TGTGCCAGCAGCTTAGGTCTTCGGGAAAAACTGTTTTTT	CASSLGLREKLFF
TRBD1	TRBV6-4	TRBJ2-2	-	15	TGTGCCAGCAGAGGGACAGGGGGTTCGGCCGGGGAGCTGTTTTTT	CASRGTGGSAGELFF
TRBD1	TRBV7-9	TRBJ2-3	-	14	TGTGCCAGCAGCACAGAGACAGGGGGAGATACGCAGTATTTT	CASSTETGGDTQYF
TRBD2	TRBV10-3	TRBJ2-1	-	15	TGTGCCATCAGCCGGACTAGCAGGAATGAAGGTGAGCAGTTCTTC	CAISRTSRNEGEQFF
-	TRBV5-6	TRBJ2-1	-	12	TGTGCCAGCAGTCCCGACAACAATGAGCAGTTCTTC	CASSPDNNEQFF
-	TRBV11-2	TRBJ1-1	-	15	TGTGCCAGCAGCTTAGATCCAGGGCCGAACACTGAAGCTTTCTTT	CASSLDPGPNTEAFF
-	TRBV9	TRBJ2-7	-	14	TGTGCCAGCAGCGCCCGGGGAGACTCCTACGAGCAGTACTTC	CASSARGDSYEQYF
TRBD1	TRBV27	TRBJ1-1	once	13	TGTGCCAGCAGTTCGACAGGGGAATCTTGGGCTTTCTTT	CASSSTGESWAFF
-	TRBV21-1	TRBJ1-5	-	16	TGTGCCAGCAGCAGGGATCAGGGGATCGGCAATCAGCCCCAGCATTTT	CASSRDQGIGNQPQHF
TRBD2	TRBV7-7	TRBJ2-2	once	16	TGTGCCAGCAGCCCCCAGAGCGGGGGCTACACCGGGGAGCTGTTTTTT	CASSPQSGGYTGELFF
-	TRBV3-1/TRBV3-2	TRBJ1-2	-	16	TGTGCCAGCAGCCAATTACCGACACCTCAGGGGTATGGCTACACCTTC	CASSQLPTPQGYGYTF
-	TRBV3-1/TRBV3-2	TRBJ1-1	-	13	TGTGCCAGCAGTCTACCGGGGTACACTGAAGCTTTCTTT	CASSLPGYTEAFF
-	TRBV4-1	TRBJ2-1	-	19	TGCGCCAGCAGCCAATCTGGGCTCCAAACACGCCGGTCCTACAATGAGCAGTTCTTC	CASSQSGLQTRRSYNEQFF
-	TRBV12-3/TRBV12-4	TRBJ2-3	-	11	TGTGCCAGCATCACGGCAGATACGCAGTATTTT	CASITADTQYF
-	TRBV18	TRBJ1-2	-	12	TGTGCCAGCTCCAAACAGGGTGATGGCTACACCTTC	CASSKQGDGYTF
-	TRBV18	TRBJ2-5	-	13	TGTGCCAGCTCCGAATCGAGCTCGGAGACCCAGTACTTC	CASSESSSETQYF
TRBD1	TRBV10-2	TRBJ1-1	-	12	TGCGCCAGCAGTCTCAGGGGGACTGAAGCTTTCTTT	CASSLRGTEAFF
-	TRBV10-3	TRBJ2-1	-	12	TGTGCCATCAGCGTTGACAGGAATGAGCAGTTCTTC	CAISVDRNEQFF
TRBD1	TRBV19	TRBJ2-1	-	14	TGTGCCAGTGCCCGGGGACAGGGAATCGGCGAGCAGTTCTTC	CASARGQGIGEQFF